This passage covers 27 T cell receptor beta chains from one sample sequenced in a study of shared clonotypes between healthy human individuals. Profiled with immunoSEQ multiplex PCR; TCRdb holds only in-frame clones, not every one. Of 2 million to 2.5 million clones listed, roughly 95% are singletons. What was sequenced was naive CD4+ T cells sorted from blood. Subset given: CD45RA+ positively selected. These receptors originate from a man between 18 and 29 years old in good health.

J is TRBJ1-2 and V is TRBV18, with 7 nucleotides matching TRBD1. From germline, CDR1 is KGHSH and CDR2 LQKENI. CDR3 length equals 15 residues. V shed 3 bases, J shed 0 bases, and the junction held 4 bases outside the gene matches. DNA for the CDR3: TGTGCCAGCTCACCGGGACAGAATTCTAACTATGGCTACACCTTC. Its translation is CASSPGQNSNYGYTF.

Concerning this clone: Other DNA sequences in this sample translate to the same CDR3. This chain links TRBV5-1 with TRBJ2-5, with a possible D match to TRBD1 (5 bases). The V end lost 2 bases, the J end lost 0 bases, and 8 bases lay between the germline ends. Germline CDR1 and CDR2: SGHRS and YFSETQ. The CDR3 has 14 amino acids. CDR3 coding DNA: TGCGCCAGCAGCTTCGCAGGGAACCAAGAGACCCAGTACTTC. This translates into CASSFAGNQETQYF.

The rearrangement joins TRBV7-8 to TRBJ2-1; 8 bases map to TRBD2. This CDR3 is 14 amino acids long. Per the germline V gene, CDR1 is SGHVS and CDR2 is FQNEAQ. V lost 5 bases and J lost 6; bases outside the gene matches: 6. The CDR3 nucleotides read TGTGCCAGCAGCCAACCGGGACTAGTCAATGAGCAGTTCTTC. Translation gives CASSQPGLVNEQFF.

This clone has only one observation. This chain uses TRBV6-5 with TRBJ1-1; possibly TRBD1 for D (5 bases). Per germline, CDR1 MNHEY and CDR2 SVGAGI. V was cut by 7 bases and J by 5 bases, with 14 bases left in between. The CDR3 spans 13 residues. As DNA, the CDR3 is TGTGCCAGCAACCGGGGCGCGGGTACTGAAGCTTTCTTT. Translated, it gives CASNRGAGTEAFF.

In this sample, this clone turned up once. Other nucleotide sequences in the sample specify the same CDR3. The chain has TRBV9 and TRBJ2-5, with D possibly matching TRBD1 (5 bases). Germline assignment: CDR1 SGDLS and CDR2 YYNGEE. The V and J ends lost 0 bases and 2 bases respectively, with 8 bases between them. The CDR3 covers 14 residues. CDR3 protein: CASSVGTIQETQYF. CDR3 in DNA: TGTGCCAGCAGCGTAGGGACAATTCAAGAGACCCAGTACTTC.

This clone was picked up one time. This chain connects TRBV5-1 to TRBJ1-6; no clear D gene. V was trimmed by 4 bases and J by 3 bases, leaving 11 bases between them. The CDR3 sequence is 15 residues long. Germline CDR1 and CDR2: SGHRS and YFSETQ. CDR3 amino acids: CASSETRDYNSPLHF. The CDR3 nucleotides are TGCGCCAGCAGCGAGACGAGGGACTATAATTCACCCCTCCACTTT.

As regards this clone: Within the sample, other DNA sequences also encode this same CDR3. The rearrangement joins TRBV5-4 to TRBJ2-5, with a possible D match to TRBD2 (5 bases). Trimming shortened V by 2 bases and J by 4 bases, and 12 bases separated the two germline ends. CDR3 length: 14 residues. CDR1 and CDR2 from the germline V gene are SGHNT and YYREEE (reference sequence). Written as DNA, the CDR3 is TGTGCCAGCAGCTTAGAGGGTCTGGGAGAGACCCAGTACTTC. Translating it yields CASSLEGLGETQYF.

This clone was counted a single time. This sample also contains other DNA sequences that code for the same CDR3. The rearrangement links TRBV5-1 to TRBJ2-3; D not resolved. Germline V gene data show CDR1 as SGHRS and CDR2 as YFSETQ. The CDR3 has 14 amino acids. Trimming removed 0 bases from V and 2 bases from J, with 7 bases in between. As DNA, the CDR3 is TGCGCCAGCAGCTTGGCGGGCCTCACAGATACGCAGTATTTT. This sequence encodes CASSLAGLTDTQYF.

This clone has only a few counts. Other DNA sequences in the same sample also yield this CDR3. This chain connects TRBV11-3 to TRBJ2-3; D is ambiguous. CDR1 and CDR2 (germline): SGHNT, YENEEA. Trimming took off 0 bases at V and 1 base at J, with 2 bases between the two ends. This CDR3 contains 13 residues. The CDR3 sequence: CASSLEGTDTQYF. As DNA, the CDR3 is TGTGCCAGCAGCTTAGAGGGCACAGATACGCAGTATTTT.

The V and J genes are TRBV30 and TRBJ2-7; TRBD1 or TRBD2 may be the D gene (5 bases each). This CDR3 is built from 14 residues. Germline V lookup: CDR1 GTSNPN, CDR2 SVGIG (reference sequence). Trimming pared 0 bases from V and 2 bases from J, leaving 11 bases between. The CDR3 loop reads CAWSVGGTAYEQYF. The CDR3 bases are TGTGCCTGGAGTGTAGGTGGGACGGCCTACGAGCAGTACTTC.

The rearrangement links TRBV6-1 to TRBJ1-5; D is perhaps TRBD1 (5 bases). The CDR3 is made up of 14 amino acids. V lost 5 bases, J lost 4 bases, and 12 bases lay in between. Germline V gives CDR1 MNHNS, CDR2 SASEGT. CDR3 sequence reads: CASSPEAGNQPQHF. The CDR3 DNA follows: TGTGCCAGCAGTCCTGAGGCAGGGAATCAGCCCCAGCATTTT.

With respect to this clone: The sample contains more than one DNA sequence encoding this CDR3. CDR3 region: CASSLAGTGVYNEQFF. The CDR3 nucleotides read TGTGCCAGCAGCTTAGCGGGGACAGGGGTTTACAATGAGCAGTTCTTC. The V call is TRBV7-2, the J call TRBJ2-1, with 10 bases aligning to TRBD1. The CDR3 length is 16 residues. V trimming: 0 bases; J trimming: 4 bases; junction bases outside the gene matches: 3. In germline, CDR1 is SGHTA, CDR2 FQGNSA.

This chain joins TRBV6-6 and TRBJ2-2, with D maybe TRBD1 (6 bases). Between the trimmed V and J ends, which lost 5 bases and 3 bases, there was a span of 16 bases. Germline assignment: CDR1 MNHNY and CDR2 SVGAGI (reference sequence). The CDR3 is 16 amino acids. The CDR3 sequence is CASSTDKNRDTGELFF. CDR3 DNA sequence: TGTGCCAGCAGTACCGACAAAAACAGGGACACCGGGGAGCTGTTTTTT.

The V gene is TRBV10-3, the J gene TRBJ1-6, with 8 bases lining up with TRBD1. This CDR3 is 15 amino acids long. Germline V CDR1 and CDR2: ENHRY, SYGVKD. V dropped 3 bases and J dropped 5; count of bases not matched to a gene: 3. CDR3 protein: CAISESGGNNSPLHF. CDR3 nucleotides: TGTGCCATCAGTGAATCAGGGGGCAATAATTCACCCCTCCACTTT.

CDR3 nucleotide sequence: TGTGCCTGGAGTGGTCCGGGGAGCTCCTATAATTCACCCCTCCACTTT. Translating it yields CAWSGPGSSYNSPLHF. The chain joins TRBV30 to TRBJ1-6; no clear D. The CDR3 extends over 16 amino acids. CDR1 and CDR2 from the germline V gene are GTSNPN and SVGIG (reference sequence). V lost 1 base to trimming and J lost 0 bases, with 10 bases between them. The full variable domain, completed using reference TRBV30 and TRBJ1-6, is SQTIHQWPATLVQPVGSPLSLECTVEGTSNPNLYWYRQAAGRGLQLLFYSVGIGQISSEVPQNLSASRPQDRQFILSSKKLLLSDSGFYLCAWSGPGSSYNSPLHFGNGTRLTVT.

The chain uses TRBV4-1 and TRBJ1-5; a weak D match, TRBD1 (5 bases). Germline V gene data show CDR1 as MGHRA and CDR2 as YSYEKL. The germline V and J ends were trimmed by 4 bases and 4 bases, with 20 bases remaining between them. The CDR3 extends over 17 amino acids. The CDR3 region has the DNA TGCGCCAGCAGCCCGGGACCTAGGGGATCGGGGAATCAGCCCCAGCATTTT. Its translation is CASSPGPRGSGNQPQHF.

The DNA for the CDR3 is TGTGCCAGCAGCAGGGTAAAGGCTGGAAACACCATATATTTT. It yields the protein CASSRVKAGNTIYF. V gene TRBV2 combines with J gene TRBJ1-3; weak D call: TRBD1 (5 bases). V was clipped by 6 bases and J by 2 bases, with 11 bases between them. The CDR3 loop spans 14 amino acids. Germline assignment: CDR1 SNHLY and CDR2 FYNNEI.

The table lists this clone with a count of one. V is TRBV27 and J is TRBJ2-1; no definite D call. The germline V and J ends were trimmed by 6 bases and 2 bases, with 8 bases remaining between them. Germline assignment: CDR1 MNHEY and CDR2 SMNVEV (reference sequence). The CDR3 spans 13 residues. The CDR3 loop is CASRDGPYNEQFF. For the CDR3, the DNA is TGTGCCAGCAGAGACGGACCCTACAATGAGCAGTTCTTC.

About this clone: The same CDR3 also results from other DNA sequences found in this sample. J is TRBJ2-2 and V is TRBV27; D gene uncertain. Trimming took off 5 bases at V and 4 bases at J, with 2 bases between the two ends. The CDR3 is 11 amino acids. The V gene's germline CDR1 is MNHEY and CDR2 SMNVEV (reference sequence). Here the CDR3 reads CASSTTGELFF. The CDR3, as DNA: TGTGCCAGCAGTACCACCGGGGAGCTGTTTTTT.

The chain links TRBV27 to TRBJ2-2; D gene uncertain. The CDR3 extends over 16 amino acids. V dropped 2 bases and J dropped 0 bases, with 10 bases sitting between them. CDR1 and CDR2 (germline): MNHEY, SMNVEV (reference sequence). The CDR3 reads CASSLATLPNTGELFF. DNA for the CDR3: TGTGCCAGCAGTTTAGCGACACTTCCGAACACCGGGGAGCTGTTTTTT.

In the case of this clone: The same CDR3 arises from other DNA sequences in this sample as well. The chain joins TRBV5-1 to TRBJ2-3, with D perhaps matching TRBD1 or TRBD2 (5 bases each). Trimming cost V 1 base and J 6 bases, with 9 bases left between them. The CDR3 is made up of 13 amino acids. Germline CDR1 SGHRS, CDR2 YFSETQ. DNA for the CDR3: TGCGCCAGCAGCTTGCGGGGCGGTGATACGCAGTATTTT. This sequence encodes CASSLRGGDTQYF.

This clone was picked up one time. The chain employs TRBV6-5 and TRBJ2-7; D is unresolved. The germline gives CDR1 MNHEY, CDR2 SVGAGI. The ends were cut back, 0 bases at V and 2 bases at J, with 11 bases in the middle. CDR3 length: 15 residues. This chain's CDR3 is CASSYSSTGPYEQYF. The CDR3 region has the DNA TGTGCCAGCAGTTACTCTTCGACTGGCCCCTACGAGCAGTACTTC.

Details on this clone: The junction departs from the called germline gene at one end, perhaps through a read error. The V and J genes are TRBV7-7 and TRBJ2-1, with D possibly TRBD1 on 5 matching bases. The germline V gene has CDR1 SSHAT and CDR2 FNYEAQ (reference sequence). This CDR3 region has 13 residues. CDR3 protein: CASSLEVAGEQFF. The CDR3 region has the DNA TGTGCTAGCAGCTTAGAAGTTGCAGGGGAGCAGTTCTTC.

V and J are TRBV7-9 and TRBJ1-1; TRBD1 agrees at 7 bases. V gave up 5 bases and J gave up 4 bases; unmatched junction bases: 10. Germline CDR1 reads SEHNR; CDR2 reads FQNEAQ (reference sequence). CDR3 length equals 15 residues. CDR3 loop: CASSPGQSAPTEAFF. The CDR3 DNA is TGTGCCAGCAGCCCGGGACAGTCTGCCCCCACTGAAGCTTTCTTT.

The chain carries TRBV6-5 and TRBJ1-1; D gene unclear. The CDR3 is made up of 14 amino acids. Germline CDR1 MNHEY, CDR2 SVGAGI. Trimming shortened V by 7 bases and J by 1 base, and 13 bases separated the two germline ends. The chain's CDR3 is CASTPGGPNTEAFF. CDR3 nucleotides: TGTGCCAGCACCCCAGGAGGGCCGAACACTGAAGCTTTCTTT.

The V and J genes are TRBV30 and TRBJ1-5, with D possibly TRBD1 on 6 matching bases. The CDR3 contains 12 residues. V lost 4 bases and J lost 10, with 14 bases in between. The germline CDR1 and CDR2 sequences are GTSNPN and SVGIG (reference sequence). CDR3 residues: CAWNDQDSPQHF. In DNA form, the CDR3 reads TGTGCCTGGAACGACCAGGACAGTCCCCAGCATTTT. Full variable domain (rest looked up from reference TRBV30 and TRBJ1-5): SQTIHQWPATLVQPVGSPLSLECTVEGTSNPNLYWYRQAAGRGLQLLFYSVGIGQISSEVPQNLSASRPQDRQFILSSKKLLLSDSGFYLCAWNDQDSPQHFGDGTRLSIL.

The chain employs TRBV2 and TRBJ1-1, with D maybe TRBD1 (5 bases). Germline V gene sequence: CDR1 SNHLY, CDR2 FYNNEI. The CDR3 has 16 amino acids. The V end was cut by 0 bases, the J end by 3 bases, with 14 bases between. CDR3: CASSEASYRRHTEAFF. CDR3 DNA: TGTGCCAGCAGTGAAGCTTCGTACAGGAGGCACACTGAAGCTTTCTTT.